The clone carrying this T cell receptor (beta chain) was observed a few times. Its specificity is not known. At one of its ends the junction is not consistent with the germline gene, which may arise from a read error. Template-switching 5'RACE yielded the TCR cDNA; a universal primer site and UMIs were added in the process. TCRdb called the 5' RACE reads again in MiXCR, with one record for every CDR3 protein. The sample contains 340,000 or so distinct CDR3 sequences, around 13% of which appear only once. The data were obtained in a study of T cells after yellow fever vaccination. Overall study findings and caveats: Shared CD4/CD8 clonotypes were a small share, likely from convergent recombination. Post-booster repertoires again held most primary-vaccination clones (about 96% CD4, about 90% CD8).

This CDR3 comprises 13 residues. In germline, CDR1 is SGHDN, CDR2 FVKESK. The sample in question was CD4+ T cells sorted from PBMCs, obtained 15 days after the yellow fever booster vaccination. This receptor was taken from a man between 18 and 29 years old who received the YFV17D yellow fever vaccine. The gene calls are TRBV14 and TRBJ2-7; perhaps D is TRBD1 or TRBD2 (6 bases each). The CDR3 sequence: CASSQGRRVPGVF. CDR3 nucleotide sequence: TGTGCCAGCAGCCAAGGAAGGAGGGTGCCAGGGGTCTTC.